These 9 T cell receptor beta chains were sequenced from one sample in a study of cytomegalovirus exposure and HLA in healthy donors. Using immunoSEQ multiplex PCR, the repertoire was profiled, and TCRdb retains in-frame clones only, with some absent. The sample holds about 64,000 clones; roughly 94% are singletons and the top ten take under 6.5%. Sequencing was done on a sample of PBMCs. These receptors were taken from a woman between 18 and 30 years old in good health and CMV-seropositive.

The chain joins TRBV5-1 to TRBJ2-5; D perhaps matches TRBD1 (5 bases). This CDR3 spans 15 amino acids. Germline CDR1 reads SGHRS; CDR2 reads YFSETQ. The V gene lost 0 bases and the J gene lost 4 bases, with 13 bases spanning the gap. The CDR3 region is CASSLDPRGGETQYF. CDR3 in DNA: TGCGCCAGCAGCTTGGATCCTAGGGGTGGAGAGACCCAGTACTTC.

V is TRBV5-4 and J is TRBJ1-2; no clear D. Between the trimmed V and J ends, which lost 6 bases and 4 bases, there was a span of 7 bases. The length of the CDR3 is 11 residues. Germline CDR1 SGHNT, CDR2 YYREEE (reference sequence). CDR3 sequence reads: CASINSYGYTF. The CDR3 DNA reads TGTGCCAGCATCAACAGCTATGGCTACACCTTC. Based on the CDR3 plus reference TRBV5-4 and TRBJ1-2, the full variable domain is ETGVTQSPTHLIKTRGQQVTLRCSSQSGHNTVSWYQQALGQGPQFIFQYYREEENGRGNFPPRFSGLQFPNYSSELNVNALELDDSALYLCASINSYGYTFGSGTRLTVV.

The chain has TRBV14 and TRBJ1-1, with D unclear. From germline, CDR1 is SGHDN and CDR2 FVKESK. The V end lost 4 bases, the J end lost 0 bases, and 15 bases lay between the germline ends. The length of the CDR3 is 16 residues. The CDR3 region is CASSLIEGSMNTEAFF. DNA for the CDR3: TGTGCCAGCAGCCTGATTGAGGGCTCAATGAACACTGAAGCTTTCTTT. The whole variable domain, filled in from reference TRBV14 and TRBJ1-1, reads EAGVTQFPSHSVIEKGQTVTLRCDPISGHDNLYWYRRVMGKEIKFLLHFVKESKQDESGMPNNRFLAERTGGTYSTLKVQPAELEDSGVYFCASSLIEGSMNTEAFFGQGTRLTVV.

This chain joins TRBV28 and TRBJ1-1; D is possibly TRBD1 (6 bases). The CDR3 runs to 16 residues. V was cut by 2 bases and J by 1 base, with 14 bases left in between. Germline CDR1 is MDHEN and CDR2 is SYDVKM. As DNA, the CDR3 is TGTGCCAGCAGTTTAAGGGGGAAGTGGCAGAACACTGAAGCTTTCTTT. Amino acids: CASSLRGKWQNTEAFF.

The rearrangement uses TRBV28 and TRBJ1-5; D is undetermined. This CDR3 region has 14 residues. Between the trimmed V and J ends, which lost 6 bases and 1 base, there was a span of 10 bases. CDR1 and CDR2 (germline): MDHEN, SYDVKM. The CDR3 region has the DNA TGTGCCAGCAGCCGGACTGGAAGCAATCAGCCCCAGCATTTT. Protein: CASSRTGSNQPQHF. Full variable domain (remainder filled in from reference TRBV28 and TRBJ1-5): DVKVTQSSRYLVKRTGEKVFLECVQDMDHENMFWYRQDPGLGLRLIYFSYDVKMKEKGDIPEGYSVSREKKERFSLILESASTNQTSMYLCASSRTGSNQPQHFGDGTRLSIL.

V is TRBV28 and J is TRBJ2-5, with D tentatively TRBD1 (6 bases). The CDR3 loop spans 13 amino acids. CDR1 MDHEN and CDR2 SYDVKM come from the germline V gene. V was trimmed by 6 bases and J by 2 bases, leaving 10 bases between them. CDR3 bases: TGTGCCAGCAGGATCGGGACACAAGAGACCCAGTACTTC. Translated: CASRIGTQETQYF.

The gene calls are TRBV5-6 and TRBJ2-2; D perhaps matches TRBD2 (7 bases). Deletions cut 10 bases from V and 8 bases from J, with 24 bases between. This CDR3 is 15 amino acids long. Per germline, CDR1 SGHDT and CDR2 YYEEEE. This CDR3 reads CAPRRGLLYMGELFF. As DNA, the CDR3 is TGTGCCCCCCGGCGGGGGCTCTTGTATATGGGGGAGCTGTTTTTT.

This clone was observed once. The rearrangement uses TRBV28 and TRBJ1-6; 7 nucleotides align to TRBD1. The V segment lost 6 bases and the J segment 7 bases; nucleotides outside the gene matches: 9. Germline V gives CDR1 MDHEN, CDR2 SYDVKM. CDR3 length equals 15 residues. The CDR3 reads CASRSTGERNSPLHF. The CDR3 DNA sequence: TGTGCCAGCAGGTCCACAGGGGAACGGAATTCACCCCTCCACTTT.

V usage is TRBV28 and J usage is TRBJ2-3; D is perhaps TRBD2 (6 bases). CDR3 size: 14 residues. Germline V gene sequence: CDR1 MDHEN, CDR2 SYDVKM. V shed 7 bases and J shed 6 bases, with 17 bases lying between them. The CDR3 here is CASTPSGPVDTQYF. The CDR3 coding sequence is TGTGCCAGCACCCCGAGCGGGCCGGTTGATACGCAGTATTTT.